The 8 T cell receptor beta chains below were found in one sample sequenced in a study of post-analysis software for immune sequencing data. The study's findings and limits: Compared with controls, patients had more of roughly five TRBV segments, including TRBV5-6, TRBV5-1 and TRBV20-1.

Unique molecular identifiers were built into the TCR beta cDNA libraries. TCRdb called the PCR reads again in MiXCR, with one record for every CDR3 protein. The sample consists of about 800,000 distinct CDR3 sequences, 25% to 30% of them appearing once. Their recognized antigens are unknown. Sequences were obtained from blood. The receptors derive from a girl aged 10-17 years with multiple sclerosis.

The chain has TRBV6-2 or TRBV6-3 and TRBJ1-5, with a possible D match to TRBD1 (5 bases). The CDR3 consists of 14 residues. CDR1 and CDR2 (germline): MNHEY, SVGEGT. V was pared by 1 base and J by 4 bases, with 8 bases between. The CDR3 DNA reads TGTGCCAGCAGTTACTGGGGGTTTAATCAGCCCCAGCATTTT. It codes for CASSYWGFNQPQHF.

In this sample, this clonotype turned up a few times. The J gene is TRBJ2-1, the V gene TRBV29-1; D gene uncertain. CDR1 and CDR2 (germline): SQVTM, ANQGSEA. The CDR3 totals 14 residues. V gave up 7 bases and J gave up 7 bases, with 20 bases separating them. Here the CDR3 reads CSGARAKFRNEQFF. CDR3 DNA: TGCAGCGGCGCACGGGCCAAATTTCGGAATGAGCAGTTCTTC.

This chain links TRBV6-5 with TRBJ2-7; D is unclear. This CDR3 contains 12 residues. V was cut by 10 bases and J by 4 bases, with 14 bases left in between. CDR1 is MNHEY and CDR2 is SVGAGI in the germline V gene. This CDR3 is CATRRGPYEQYF. Here the CDR3 DNA reads TGTGCCACCCGACGTGGGCCGTACGAGCAGTACTTC.

This clonotype has ten or more counts. V and J are TRBV20-1 and TRBJ2-5; 7 bases align to TRBD2. Germline V gives CDR1 DFQATT, CDR2 SNEGSKA (reference sequence). With 0 bases clipped from V and 4 bases from J, the junction kept 8 bases outside the gene matches. This CDR3 spans 15 amino acids. The CDR3 region is CSARDGASGGETQYF. Written as DNA, the CDR3 is TGCAGTGCTAGAGATGGGGCTAGCGGAGGAGAGACCCAGTACTTC.

This clonotype was seen more than once but under ten times. The chain has TRBV5-1 and TRBJ2-3; D may be TRBD1 or TRBD2 (6 bases each). Per the germline V gene, CDR1 is SGHRS and CDR2 is YFSETQ. The CDR3 contains 14 residues. Trimming removed 3 bases from V and 6 bases from J, with 14 bases in between. The DNA of the CDR3 is TGCGCCAGCAGCTCGCTCGGGGGCGAGGATACGCAGTATTTT. Translating it yields CASSSLGGEDTQYF.

The chain links TRBV2 to TRBJ2-3; D might be TRBD2 (6 bases). The CDR3 length is 14 residues. The germline V gene has CDR1 SNHLY and CDR2 FYNNEI. V lost 6 bases and J 1 base, leaving 11 bases between the germline ends. The CDR3, as DNA: TGTGCCAGCAGCCCTAGCGCGCGCACAGATACGCAGTATTTT. Amino acid sequence: CASSPSARTDTQYF.

Only a few counts were recorded for this clonotype. This chain connects TRBV20-1 to TRBJ2-5, with 7 bases fitting TRBD2. CDR3 length equals 14 residues. Germline CDR1 is DFQATT and CDR2 is SNEGSKA (reference sequence). Trimming cost V 7 bases and J 0 bases; bases outside gene matches: 8. CDR3 sequence reads: CSVPRGGYQETQYF. The CDR3 bases are TGCAGTGTCCCGCGCGGGGGTTACCAAGAGACCCAGTACTTC.

This clonotype was counted at least ten times. V gene TRBV7-2 combines with J gene TRBJ2-2; D gene uncertain. Deletions cut 5 bases from V and 6 bases from J, with 16 bases between. The CDR3 spans 15 residues. Germline V gives CDR1 SGHTA, CDR2 FQGNSA. In DNA, the CDR3 is TGTGCCAGCAGCCGCACAATTATAGAGGCCGGGGAGCTGTTTTTT. This translates into CASSRTIIEAGELFF.